This T cell receptor (beta chain) appears in the sequencing data of a study of blood T cell repertoires in COVID-19. Study background: COVID-19 samples collected from the United States, Italy and Spain covered acute and convalescent phases. T cells, B-cell-depleted T cells, or PBMCs provided the cDNA or gDNA that served as material.

Germline CDR1 and CDR2: SNHLY and FYNNEI. The CDR3 extends over 15 amino acids. V shed 7 bases and J shed 0 bases, with 13 bases lying between them. Methods used by the authors: Amplification of reference gene primers was used by the study to estimate nucleated cell counts. Profiling relied on immunoSEQ multiplex PCR, and the TCRdb table lists in-frame clones only, not all of them. The V and J calls and the clone size are those of that table, but D and trimming were determined from the DNA. There are fewer than 110,000 clones in the sample; roughly 84% occur only once, and 13% lies in the top ten. This sequence joins TRBV2 and TRBJ1-3; possible D gene TRBD1, 6 bases. The receptor was derived from a human donor in a cohort sampled during active or convalescent COVID-19. Sequenced: peripheral blood. The CDR3 DNA sequence: TGTGCCAGCACTCAGGACAGCTACTCTGGAAACACCATATATTTT. Its translation: CASTQDSYSGNTIYF.